This is a list of T cell receptor beta chains from one sample in a study of blood T cell repertoires in COVID-19. Produced via immunoSEQ multiplex PCR; TCRdb's table is partial and in-frame only. The sample shows 25,000 to 35,000 clones, over 70% of them seen only once. The specimen was peripheral blood. These receptors were taken from a man aged 65-85 years with active COVID-19. The CDR3 runs from the conserved cysteine through the conserved F or W. A D gene is named only where the DNA matches it firmly. Only some rows state a clone size, as once, few, many or a class for expanded clones.

size,V,J,D,DNA,CDR3
-,TRBV7-9,TRBJ1-1,-,TGTGCCAGCAGCCCGCGCGGGGGGACGGACACTGAAGCTTTCTTT,CASSPRGGTDTEAFF
-,TRBV9,TRBJ2-3,TRBD2,TGTGCCAGCAGCGTAGTCAGGACTAGCGGGGGGGTTCATGTCACAGATACGCAGTATTTT,CASSVVRTSGGVHVTDTQYF
-,TRBV11-1,TRBJ2-7,-,TGTGCCAGCAGCTTAGGCCCCGGGATCACCTACGAGCAGTACTTC,CASSLGPGITYEQYF
once,TRBV9,TRBJ2-1,-,TGTGCCAGCAGCGTAGAGGCCGTGAGGCAGAGCTCCTACAATGAGCAGTTCTTC,CASSVEAVRQSSYNEQFF
once,TRBV5-5,TRBJ2-7,-,TGTGCCAGCAGCACCTCCGGCAGGGCGAGCTCCTACGAGCAGTACTTC,CASSTSGRASSYEQYF
-,TRBV7-6,TRBJ1-6,-,TGTGCCAGCAGCTCACGGACAGAGAATTCACCCCTCCACTTT,CASSSRTENSPLHF
-,TRBV24-1,TRBJ2-1,-,TGTGCCACCAGTGACTTCGCGCCCTACAATGAGCAGTTCTTC,CATSDFAPYNEQFF
few,TRBV6-1,TRBJ1-1,TRBD1,TGTGCCAGCAGTGAAAGGTGGCAGGGGGACACTGAAGCTTTCTTT,CASSERWQGDTEAFF
-,TRBV5-4,TRBJ2-7,TRBD1,TGTGCCAGCAGCTTGGGTGGGGACAGTTCCTACGAGCAGTACTTC,CASSLGGDSSYEQYF
-,TRBV5-1,TRBJ1-1,-,TGCGCCAGCAGCTTGTCAGGGTACACTGAAGCTTTCTTT,CASSLSGYTEAFF
-,TRBV3-1/TRBV3-2,TRBJ2-7,-,TGTGCCAGCAGCCAAGGCCCGGGATACGAGCAGTACTTC,CASSQGPGYEQYF
-,TRBV7-9,TRBJ2-5,TRBD2,TGTGCCAGCAGCATTAGCGGGGGGGCCTCGGAGACCCAGTACTTC,CASSISGGASETQYF
-,TRBV4-2,TRBJ2-1,TRBD2,TGTGCCAGCAGCCTGGTGGGTCGGGAGGGGCAGTTCTTC,CASSLVGREGQFF
-,TRBV7-3,TRBJ1-6,TRBD1,TGTGCCAGCAGCTTGATGGACAGGGGCGCCGAATGGGCCCTCCACTTT,CASSLMDRGAEWALHF
-,TRBV18,TRBJ1-3,TRBD1,TGTGCCAGCTCACCTCCTGACAGGGAAGTATCTGGAAACACCATATATTTT,CASSPPDREVSGNTIYF
-,TRBV5-1,TRBJ2-3,TRBD1,TGCGCCAGCAGCTTGGGGCAGGGGGCACTAACAGATACGCAGTATTTT,CASSLGQGALTDTQYF
-,TRBV5-6,TRBJ2-5,TRBD1,TGTGCCAGCAGCGAGTCAGGGGGCGGAAAGACCCAGTACTTC,CASSESGGGKTQYF
-,TRBV7-8,TRBJ2-2,TRBD2,TGTGCCAGCAGCTTTTTCGGGGGGGCCGGCGGGGAGCTGTTTTTT,CASSFFGGAGGELFF
-,TRBV11-1,TRBJ2-2,-,TGTGCCAGCAGCTTAGCCACCGGTTACACCGGGGAGCTGTTTTTT,CASSLATGYTGELFF
-,TRBV28,TRBJ1-1,-,TGTGCCAGCAGTAGCGTCGATCAGGGGCCGGACACTGAAGCTTTCTTT,CASSSVDQGPDTEAFF
-,TRBV4-2,TRBJ1-5,-,TGTGCCAGCAGCCAAGATAATAAGGGGAATCAGCCCCAGCATTTT,CASSQDNKGNQPQHF
-,TRBV28,TRBJ1-6,-,TGTGCCAGCAGTTTAATCCCGACAACGAGCTCCTATAATTCACCCCTCCACTTT,CASSLIPTTSSYNSPLHF
-,TRBV19,TRBJ2-5,-,TGTGCCAGTAGTATGTCTGAGAAAGAGACCCAGTACTTC,CASSMSEKETQYF
-,TRBV19,TRBJ1-5,-,TGTGCCAGTAGTGACCAGGGGACGATCAATCAGCCCCAGCATTTT,CASSDQGTINQPQHF
-,TRBV5-6,TRBJ2-2,TRBD2,TGTGCCAGCAGCTCCCGACTAGCGGGGGACCCGAACACCGGGGAGCTGTTTTTT,CASSSRLAGDPNTGELFF
-,TRBV3-1/TRBV3-2,TRBJ2-1,TRBD2,TGTGCCAGCAGCCAGAGGGCTAGCGGGGGGATGAACTCCTACAATGAGCAGTTCTTC,CASSQRASGGMNSYNEQFF
few,TRBV6-5,TRBJ2-7,-,TGTGCCAGCAGGGAGGACAGCGGCTCCTACGAGCAGTACTTC,CASREDSGSYEQYF
-,TRBV6-5,TRBJ1-2,-,TGTGCCAGCACTTTAAACCCAGGGTATGGCTACACCTTC,CASTLNPGYGYTF
-,TRBV5-1,TRBJ1-1,-,TGCGCCAGCAGCTTGGATGTGTCAGGGATGGAAGCTTTCTTT,CASSLDVSGMEAFF
few,TRBV7-3,TRBJ2-2,TRBD1,TGTGCCAGCAGCCCGGGGACAGGGGGCACCGGGGAGCTGTTTTTT,CASSPGTGGTGELFF
-,TRBV6-6,TRBJ2-7,-,TGTGCCAGCAGTTACCGAAGCAGGGCAAGCTCCTACGAGCAGTACTTC,CASSYRSRASSYEQYF
few,TRBV2,TRBJ1-6,-,TGTGCCAGCAGGGTACAGGTCGCTGTGGGATCACCCCTCCACTTT,CASRVQVAVGSPLHF
-,TRBV6-6,TRBJ2-1,-,TGTGCCAGCAGTTACTCGGCAGTATACAATGAGCAGTTCTTC,CASSYSAVYNEQFF
-,TRBV27,TRBJ2-7,TRBD2,TGTGCCAGCAGATTGGGACTAGCGGGGTTATACGAGCAGTACTTC,CASRLGLAGLYEQYF
-,TRBV19,TRBJ2-7,-,TGTGCCAGTAGTAACACAGGGTACGAGCAGTACTTC,CASSNTGYEQYF
-,TRBV7-8,TRBJ1-1,TRBD1,TGTGCCAGCAGCACGGGACAGGCATACACTGAAGCTTTCTTT,CASSTGQAYTEAFF
-,TRBV28,TRBJ1-5,TRBD1,TGTGCCAGCATGGGACAGAATCAGCCCCAGCATTTT,CASMGQNQPQHF
-,TRBV12-3/TRBV12-4,TRBJ2-7,-,TGTGCCAGCAGTCAATACTCGGAGCAGTACTTC,CASSQYSEQYF
-,TRBV28,TRBJ2-7,TRBD2,TGTGCCAGCAGTTTTGGTAGCGGGGGGCAAAGCTACGAGCAGTACTTC,CASSFGSGGQSYEQYF
-,TRBV9,TRBJ2-3,TRBD1,TGTGCCAGCAGCGCCAGGGGGAACACAGATACGCAGTATTTT,CASSARGNTDTQYF
-,TRBV18,TRBJ1-6,-,TGTGCCAGCTCACAAAGGGAGGAAGGCAATTCACCCCTCCACTTT,CASSQREEGNSPLHF
-,TRBV6-2/TRBV6-3,TRBJ1-2,-,TGTGCCAGCAGTTTTTCGGGGGGCGCGGGCTACACCTTC,CASSFSGGAGYTF
-,TRBV5-6,TRBJ1-2,-,TGTGCCAGCACCTTGGGGCAGGGAATCTATGGCTACACCTTC,CASTLGQGIYGYTF
-,TRBV5-4,TRBJ1-1,-,TGTGCCAGCAGCTTGGTTGGCCAGAACACTGAAGCTTTCTTT,CASSLVGQNTEAFF
-,TRBV9,TRBJ2-3,-,TGTGCCAGCAGCGCACGCGGGCAGGGGACAGATACGCAGTATTTT,CASSARGQGTDTQYF
-,TRBV2,TRBJ1-5,-,TGTGCCAGCAGTGATTGGGGAGGTGTTCAGCCCCAGCATTTT,CASSDWGGVQPQHF
-,TRBV10-3,TRBJ1-1,TRBD1,TGTGCCATCAAGGGACAGGGAACTGAAGCTTTCTTT,CAIKGQGTEAFF
-,TRBV19,TRBJ2-2,TRBD1,TGTGCCAGTAGTATAGGGTGGACAGGGGACACCGGGGAGCTGTTTTTT,CASSIGWTGDTGELFF
once,TRBV2,TRBJ2-5,-,TGTGCCAGCAGTTGGTCGCGAGGTCCGCAAGAGACCCAGTACTTC,CASSWSRGPQETQYF
once,TRBV21-1,TRBJ2-3,-,TGTGCCAGCAGCGCACCCGAGGACAGGGGTAGCACAGATACGCAGTATTTT,CASSAPEDRGSTDTQYF